The entry below describes one TCR beta chain. No antigen is known for it. The PCR ran on 60 Vbeta and 13 Jbeta primers. The assay was immunoSEQ multiplex PCR, and TCRdb's table has in-frame clones only and misses some. The table lists over 150,000 clones, around 75% of them singletons, with 2.5% to 3% in the top ten. The data derive from a study of cytomegalovirus exposure and HLA in healthy donors. Study observations and caveats: Cytomegalovirus status was reportedly diagnosed by the classifier with high sensitivity and specificity. The presence/absence work took it that sequencing depth was about the same across donors.

The CDR3 spans 16 residues. Germline V lookup: CDR1 MGHRA, CDR2 YSYEKL. Trimming stripped 4 bases from V and 7 bases from J, with 20 bases between. The chain has TRBV4-1 and TRBJ1-5; the D is unclear. This clonotype originated in a woman aged 45-65 years in good health and CMV-seropositive. The sample comprised PBMCs. For the CDR3, the DNA is TGCGCCAGCAGCCGGGCGAGGGCAGGAGGGAGGCAGCCCCAGCATTTT. It specifies CASSRARAGGRQPQHF.